The clone carrying this TCR beta chain has a count of ten or more. These data are taken from a study of T cell repertoires in cytomegalovirus infection. Study overall: The public TCR beta signatures pointed to both CMV infection and matching HLA type.

Trimming at V came to 5 bases and at J to 8 bases, leaving 8 bases not matched to a gene. This CDR3 has 16 amino acids. CDR1 SGHAT and CDR2 FQDESV come from the germline V gene (reference sequence). TCRdb independently ran MiXCR on the reads; one entry per CDR3 protein. Altogether nearly 450,000 distinct CDR3 sequences are present, approximately 32% being singletons, with the ten largest covering approximately 13%. The chain uses TRBV11-1 and TRBJ2-3, with 15 bases that match TRBD2. The TCR sequence derives from a human donor in good health (CMV status not recorded). Some clones in this sample may be carry-over from other donors' samples. Sequenced sample: PBMCs. CDR3 protein: CASSPGLAGGLVTQYF. CDR3 nucleotides: TGTGCCAGCAGCCCAGGACTAGCGGGGGGGCTGGTTACGCAGTATTTT. Drawing the rest from reference TRBV11-1 and TRBJ2-3, the complete variable domain is EAEVAQSPRYKITEKSQAVAFWCDPISGHATLYWYRQILGQGPELLVQFQDESVVDDSQLPKDRFSAERLKGVDSTLKIQPAELGDSAMYLCASSPGLAGGLVTQYFGPGTRLTVL.